Shown below are 18 T cell receptor beta chains from a single sample sequenced in a study of T cell responses to AZD1222 COVID-19 vaccine (dated by TCRdb to the early 2020s). The meaning of the sample's time point label: baseline before first vaccination. The library was made by the immunoSEQ multiplex PCR assay. TCRdb's version of the immuneACCESS table is confined to in-frame rearrangements and falls short of the full clone set. An unresolved V gene accounts for under half of the shortfall where checked; the remainder is of unknown origin. Within this sample are 35,000 to 45,000 clones, with 60% to 85% of them counted one time only. The ten largest clones take up about 3.6% of the sample. The source material was peripheral blood, sampled on day 0 of AZD1222 vaccination. Receptor source: an adult in good health.

Of note for this clone: Different DNA sequences within this sample yield the same CDR3. The J gene is TRBJ1-5, the V gene TRBV7-2; 7 nucleotides agree with TRBD1. The V and J ends lost 1 base and 4 bases, in that order; junction bases with no gene match: 4. From germline, CDR1 is SGHTA and CDR2 FQGNSA. This CDR3 has 15 amino acids. CDR3: CASSLGQGENQPQHF. The CDR3 DNA follows: TGTGCCAGCAGCTTAGGACAGGGTGAGAATCAGCCCCAGCATTTT.

The chain couples TRBV6-8 to TRBJ1-2, with a possible D match to TRBD1 (6 bases). Germline CDR1 and CDR2: MNHGY and SAAAGT. Between the trimmed V and J ends, which lost 8 bases and 4 bases, there was a span of 20 bases. The CDR3 covers 15 residues. The CDR3 sequence is CASPPTGPRPYGYTF. In DNA form, the CDR3 reads TGTGCCAGCCCGCCTACAGGGCCCCGGCCCTATGGCTACACCTTC.

V gene TRBV11-2 combines with J gene TRBJ2-1, with 10 nucleotides matching TRBD1. Germline CDR1 is SGHAT and CDR2 is FQNNGV. The CDR3 contains 17 residues. The trim removed 2 bases at V and 6 bases at J, leaving 10 bases unmatched. CDR3 residues: CASSLPGGTGAANEQFF. CDR3 in DNA: TGTGCCAGCAGCTTACCCGGGGGGACAGGGGCTGCCAATGAGCAGTTCTTC.

This clone was counted only a few times. This chain links TRBV13 with TRBJ1-2, with D perhaps matching TRBD1 (5 bases). This CDR3 contains 15 residues. CDR1 and CDR2 from the germline V gene are PRHDT and FYEKMQ (reference sequence). V lost 0 bases to trimming and J lost 6 bases, with 14 bases between them. This chain's CDR3 is CASSLGPGTIHGYTF. The CDR3 region has the DNA TGTGCCAGCAGCTTAGGCCCTGGGACGATCCATGGCTACACCTTC.

This clone has a single count. This sequence joins TRBV9 and TRBJ2-1, with TRBD2 matching 10 bases. The CDR3 is 15 amino acids. Trimming at V came to 2 bases and at J to 4 bases, leaving 3 bases not matched to a gene. Germline V gives CDR1 SGDLS, CDR2 YYNGEE. In nucleotides, the CDR3 is TGTGCCAGCAGCGTTGGACTAGCGGCGTACAATGAGCAGTTCTTC. Protein sequence: CASSVGLAAYNEQFF.

CDR3 nucleotides: TGCAGCGTCGATACCGGGGGAGCCACCGGGGAGCTGTTTTTT. Protein: CSVDTGGATGELFF. The V gene is TRBV29-1, the J gene TRBJ2-2; the D gene is possibly TRBD2 (6 bases). The germline gives CDR1 SQVTM, CDR2 ANQGSEA. V lost 6 bases to trimming and J lost 4 bases, with 15 bases between them. This CDR3 is built from 14 residues.

The chain couples TRBV12-5 to TRBJ2-2, with D possibly TRBD1 on 6 matching bases. This CDR3 is 19 amino acids long. Germline V lookup: CDR1 LGHNT, CDR2 FRNRAP. With 0 bases removed from V and 1 base from J, the gap between germline ends came to 18 bases. CDR3 nucleotides: TGTGCTAGTGGTTTGGTATGGAGACCGACAGGAAAGAACACCGGGGAGCTGTTTTTT. Its translation: CASGLVWRPTGKNTGELFF.

The rearrangement links TRBV29-1 to TRBJ1-2; D is possibly TRBD1 (5 bases). The V gene's germline CDR1 is SQVTM and CDR2 ANQGSEA. The CDR3 spans 13 residues. The germline V and J ends were trimmed by 4 bases and 4 bases, with 13 bases remaining between them. The CDR3, as DNA: TGCAGCGTTGCCCAGGGCCCCCTCTATGGCTACACCTTC. Protein sequence: CSVAQGPLYGYTF.

This clone occurred a few times. The chain carries TRBV5-1 and TRBJ1-6, with 8 bases that match TRBD1. With V trimmed by 5 bases and J by 7 bases, 2 bases remained unmatched. Germline CDR1 and CDR2: SGHRS and YFSETQ. The CDR3 extends over 13 amino acids. CDR3 DNA sequence: TGCGCCAGCAGGGGACAGGAGAATTCACCCCTCCACTTT. Residues: CASRGQENSPLHF.

This chain uses TRBV12-3 or TRBV12-4 with TRBJ1-1; D remains ambiguous. V dropped 3 bases and J dropped 0 bases, with 5 bases sitting between them. The CDR3 has 13 amino acids. The CDR3 loop reads CASSFFMNTEAFF. The CDR3 DNA follows: TGTGCCAGCAGTTTTTTCATGAACACTGAAGCTTTCTTT.

This rearrangement joins TRBV2 to TRBJ1-4; possibly TRBD1 for D (6 bases). V was clipped by 6 bases and J by 7 bases, with 15 bases between them. Germline V gene data show CDR1 as SNHLY and CDR2 as FYNNEI. CDR3 length: 14 residues. Written as DNA, the CDR3 is TGTGCCAGCAGGACGGACAAAGGGGGTGAAAAACTGTTTTTT. Translating it yields CASRTDKGGEKLFF.

The chain recombines TRBV3-1 (or the pseudogene TRBV3-2) with TRBJ1-2, with TRBD1 as a possible D gene (5 bases). V gave up 4 bases and J gave up 1 base, with 13 bases separating them. Germline CDR1 LGHDT, CDR2 YNNKEL (reference sequence). CDR3 length: 15 residues. CDR3 in amino acids: CASSRGHASNYGYTF. In nucleotides, the CDR3 is TGTGCCAGCAGCCGAGGACACGCGAGTAACTATGGCTACACCTTC.

The chain is built from TRBV5-1 and TRBJ1-3; no clear D. Germline V gene data show CDR1 as SGHRS and CDR2 as YFSETQ. Trimming removed 3 bases from V and 8 bases from J, with 12 bases in between. The CDR3 has 13 residues. The CDR3 sequence: CASSSVPGDTIYF. As DNA, the CDR3 is TGCGCCAGCAGCTCCGTCCCCGGGGACACCATATATTTT.

The V gene is TRBV6-4, the J gene TRBJ2-2; 9 bases are shared with TRBD2. The CDR3 has 15 residues. Per the germline V gene, CDR1 is MRHNA and CDR2 is SNTAGT. Unmatched junction bases numbered 5, after V lost 5 bases and J lost 4 bases. The CDR3 here is CASSPLAGTTGELFF. The DNA of the CDR3 is TGTGCCAGCAGTCCGCTAGCGGGGACCACCGGGGAGCTGTTTTTT.

The chain couples TRBV12-5 to TRBJ1-5, with unresolved D. CDR1 is LGHNT, CDR2 FRNRAP, per germline. V was trimmed by 3 bases and J by 5 bases, leaving 11 bases between them. The CDR3 contains 14 residues. The CDR3 loop is CASGLYPPYQPQHF. DNA of the CDR3: TGTGCTAGTGGTTTATACCCTCCGTATCAGCCCCAGCATTTT.

The V gene is TRBV28, the J gene TRBJ1-1; 9 positions match TRBD1. V gave up 2 bases and J gave up 6 bases; unmatched junction bases: 13. The CDR3 sequence is 17 residues long. CDR1 and CDR2 from the germline V gene are MDHEN and SYDVKM. CDR3 protein: CASSLGGQGVWGAEAFF. CDR3 coding DNA: TGTGCCAGCAGTTTAGGGGGACAGGGAGTATGGGGCGCTGAAGCTTTCTTT.

The chain links TRBV6-1 to TRBJ1-3, with D maybe TRBD1 (5 bases). Trimming pared 0 bases from V and 1 base from J, leaving 19 bases between. Germline-derived CDR1 and CDR2 are MNHNS and SASEGT. The CDR3 runs 19 residues. The CDR3 bases are TGTGCCAGCAGTGAAGCCCCACTTAGCTGGGGCCCGTCTGGAAACACCATATATTTT. Translation gives CASSEAPLSWGPSGNTIYF.

In its sample, this clone was seen once. This sequence joins TRBV2 and TRBJ1-6; a weak D match, TRBD1 (5 bases). Germline assignment: CDR1 SNHLY and CDR2 FYNNEI. There are 13 residues in the CDR3. Trimming removed 2 bases at V and 11 bases at J, with 10 bases between. CDR3 coding DNA: TGTGCCAGCAGTGAATCACAGGACCCACCCCTCCACTTT. This encodes CASSESQDPPLHF.